This entry concerns a single TCR beta chain. This clonotype was detected a few times. The specificity of this receptor is unknown. Qualities for individual bases were not recorded, and no much larger clone is one base off. These data originate in a study of T-cell reconstitution after alpha-beta-depleted transplantation in children (dated by TCRdb to the mid-2010s). The study in broad terms: The study quantitatively tracked T-cell immune reconstitution after TCRalphabeta/CD19-depleted allogeneic hematopoietic cell transplantation in children using TCR repertoire profiling.

V sheds 6 bases and J sheds 5 bases, leaving 15 bases between their ends. The germline V gene supplies CDR1 MDHEN and CDR2 SYDVKM. The CDR3 numbers 14 residues from cysteine through phenylalanine. CDR3 DNA only is kept here, 42 bases in frame from base 1. Library creation used PCR. TCRdb names Illumina HiSeq 2500 as the instrument used. Molecular barcoding was employed in the preparation of TCR libraries, with unique molecular identifiers being used to normalize TCRbeta repertoire quantification. In TCRdb, the public reads were trimmed at Q25 with fastp and aligned with MiXCR, with productive beta chains retained. Here each entry gathers all rows of one CDR3 protein and keeps the most common genes and DNA. This sample is represented by approximately 490,000 distinct CDR3 sequences; around 12% of them were singletons. Around 6% of the sample lies in the top ten.

The clonotype was recovered from a human donor who donated a stem cell graft to a child with combined immunodeficiency. The specimen comprised PBMCs from the stem cell graft donor, sampled from the stem cell graft. The chain links TRBV28 with TRBJ2-3, with the D gene uncertain. Here is the DNA: TGTGCCAGCAGGTACCTCGGGCTTCTAGATACGCAGTATTTT. It encodes CASRYLGLLDTQYF. This CDR3, with the reference TRBV28 and TRBJ2-3 proteins standing in past its ends, gives the full variable domain DVKVTQSSRYLVKRTGEKVFLECVQDMDHENMFWYRQDPGLGLRLIYFSYDVKMKEKGDIPEGYSVSREKKERFSLILESASTNQTSMYLCASRYLGLLDTQYFGPGTRLTVL.